The present T cell receptor (beta chain) was sequenced within a study of blood T cells in healthy people across ages. General study points: Any conclusive comparison of naive versus antigen-experienced cells was prevented by using unsorted PBMCs.

J gave up 4 bases and V 5 bases, and 4 bases lay outside the gene matches. Germline V gene lookup returns CDR1 DFQATT and CDR2 SNEGSKA (reference sequence). The CDR3 length is 14 residues. Only a few counts were recorded for this clonotype. Its specificity is not known. Through a sample-barcoded 5' primer and a J-beta primer mix, a second PCR was run for about 6 to 12 cycles. TCRdb redid the calling of the 5' RACE reads with MiXCR, one entry per CDR3 protein. The sample has 1.6 million or so distinct CDR3 sequences; around 35% are singletons. This receptor was identified in a woman in her twenties or thirties in good health. The V gene is TRBV20-1, the J gene TRBJ2-3, with 12 bases matching TRBD2. The sample taken for sequencing was blood. The CDR3 nucleotides are TGCAGTGCTGGACTAGCGGGAAGGGCAGATACGCAGTATTTT. Its protein product is CSAGLAGRADTQYF.